This T cell receptor (beta chain) was identified during a study of cytomegalovirus exposure and HLA in healthy donors. Study results and caveats: Later on, a genetic analysis was performed. It linked a missense variant in DCLRE1C with V- and J-gene trimming of TCR beta. In terms of immune exposure information, only CMV serostatus was available.

The donors (healthy individuals) were bone marrow donors. Researchers ran the PCR with 60 Vbeta and 13 Jbeta primers. Libraries were prepared by immunoSEQ multiplex PCR; TCRdb keeps only in-frame clonotypes and omits some of them. Found here are around 200,000 clones, roughly four fifths of them singletons; the top ten hold less than 3%. Germline V gene sequence: CDR1 MGHDK, CDR2 SYGVNS. This CDR3 is 13 amino acids long. V was cut by 4 bases and J by 7 bases, with 11 bases left in between. Concerning this clone: The antigen is unknown. Other DNA sequences within the sample encode an identical CDR3.

The chain uses TRBV25-1 and TRBJ1-5; D is ambiguous. Sequencing used PBMCs. The receptor was derived from a woman in her thirties or forties in good health and CMV-seronegative. The CDR3 nucleotides are TGTGCCAGCAGTGTAGGGAGGGAACAGCCCCAGCATTTT. This sequence encodes CASSVGREQPQHF. Full variable domain (remainder filled in from reference TRBV25-1 and TRBJ1-5): EADIYQTPRYLVIGTGKKITLECSQTMGHDKMYWYQQDPGMELHLIHYSYGVNSTEKGDLSSESTVSRIRTEHFPLTLESARPSHTSQYLCASSVGREQPQHFGDGTRLSIL.